The 3 T cell receptor beta chains presented below share a single source sample, sequenced in a study of glioma-infiltrating T cells after dendritic cell vaccination. Sequencing was performed with immunoSEQ multiplex PCR; in TCRdb, only in-frame clones are kept and a portion is missing. The sample consists of more than 60,000 clones, roughly 80% of them appearing once. Sequencing was performed on blood, taken before dendritic cell vaccination. The receptors stem from a human donor with glioblastoma.

V and J are TRBV9 and TRBJ2-5; D not resolved. The CDR3 sequence is 13 residues long. The germline CDR1 and CDR2 sequences are SGDLS and YYNGEE. Trimming removed 2 bases at V and 5 bases at J, with 10 bases between. The CDR3 reads CASSVTLRETQYF. The CDR3 DNA is TGTGCCAGCAGCGTGACTCTAAGGGAGACCCAGTACTTC.

This clone was observed a single time. CDR3 nucleotides: TGTGCCAGCAGCGAAAGAGCAGGCTACACCTTC. It yields the protein CASSERAGYTF. This chain joins TRBV7-2 and TRBJ1-2, with D uncertain. CDR1 SGHTA and CDR2 FQGNSA come from the germline V gene. V lost 5 bases to trimming and J lost 8 bases, with 9 bases between them. The CDR3 is made up of 11 amino acids. The full variable domain, in which reference TRBV7-2 and TRBJ1-2 provide the parts outside the CDR3, is GAGVSQSPSNKVTEKGKDVELRCDPISGHTALYWYRQSLGQGLEFLIYFQGNSAPDKSGLPSDRFSAERTGGSVSTLTIQRTQQEDSAVYLCASSERAGYTFGSGTRLTVV.

The V call is TRBV19, the J call TRBJ1-5; 9 bases line up with TRBD1. V was pared by 6 bases and J by 6 bases, with 3 bases of the junction left unmatched. The CDR3 length is 13 residues. The germline V gene encodes CDR1 LNHDA and CDR2 SQIVND (reference sequence). DNA for the CDR3: TGTGCCAGTAGGGGACAGGGTCTTCAGCCCCAGCATTTT. It is translated as CASRGQGLQPQHF.